This record covers a single T cell receptor (beta chain). Its antigen is unidentified. This sample is drawn from a study of cytomegalovirus exposure and HLA in healthy donors. General study results and limits: Using the classifier, cytomegalovirus status was reportedly diagnosed with high specificity and sensitivity. The study designated over 150 TCR beta chains cytomegalovirus-associated.

Some clones are missing from TCRdb's copy, which holds only in-frame ones; the method was immunoSEQ multiplex PCR. The sample yields over 110,000 clones, about 90% seen once. What was sequenced was PBMCs. The TCR was taken from a young man in good health and CMV-seronegative.

CDR3 nucleotide sequence: TGTGCCAGCAGAGACAGGGTTGCAACTAATGAAAAACTGTTTTTT. Protein: CASRDRVATNEKLFF. The rearrangement uses TRBV2 and TRBJ1-4, with 7 bases fitting TRBD1. Trimming removed 6 bases from V and 0 bases from J; junction bases left unmatched: 4. This CDR3 has 15 amino acids. Germline assignment: CDR1 SNHLY and CDR2 FYNNEI.